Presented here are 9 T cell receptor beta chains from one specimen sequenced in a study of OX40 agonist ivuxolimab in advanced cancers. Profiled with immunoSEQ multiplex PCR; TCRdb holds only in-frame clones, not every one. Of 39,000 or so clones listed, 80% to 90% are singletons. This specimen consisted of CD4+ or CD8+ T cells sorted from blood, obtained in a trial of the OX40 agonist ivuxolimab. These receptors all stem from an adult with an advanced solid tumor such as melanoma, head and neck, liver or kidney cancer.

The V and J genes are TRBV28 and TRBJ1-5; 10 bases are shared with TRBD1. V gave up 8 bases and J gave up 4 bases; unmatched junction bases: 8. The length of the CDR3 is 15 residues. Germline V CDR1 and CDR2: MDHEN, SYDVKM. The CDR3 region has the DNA TGTGCCAGCCAACCGGGACAGGGGATTAATCAGCCCCAGCATTTT. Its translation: CASQPGQGINQPQHF.

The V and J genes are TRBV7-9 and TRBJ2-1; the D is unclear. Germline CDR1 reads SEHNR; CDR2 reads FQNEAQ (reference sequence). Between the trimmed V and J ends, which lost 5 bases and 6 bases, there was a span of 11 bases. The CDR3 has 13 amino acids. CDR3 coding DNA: TGTGCCAGCAGCCTCCAGTTTACCAATGAGCAGTTCTTC. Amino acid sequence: CASSLQFTNEQFF.

The CDR3 sequence: CASSPLSGAFSYEQYF. The CDR3 nucleotides read TGCGCCAGCAGCCCCTTGTCAGGGGCCTTCTCCTACGAGCAGTACTTC. V is TRBV4-3 and J is TRBJ2-7; D perhaps matches TRBD1 (6 bases). CDR3 length: 16 amino acids. The V end lost 4 bases, the J end lost 0 bases, and 16 bases lay between the germline ends. Germline-derived CDR1 and CDR2 are LGHNA and YSLEER.

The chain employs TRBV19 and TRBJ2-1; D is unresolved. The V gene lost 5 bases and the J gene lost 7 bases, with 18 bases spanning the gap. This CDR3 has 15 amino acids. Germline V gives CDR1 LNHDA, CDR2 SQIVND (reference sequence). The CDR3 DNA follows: TGTGCCAGTAGTCCGGTGGGAAGGGTAAGGAATGAGCAGTTCTTC. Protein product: CASSPVGRVRNEQFF.

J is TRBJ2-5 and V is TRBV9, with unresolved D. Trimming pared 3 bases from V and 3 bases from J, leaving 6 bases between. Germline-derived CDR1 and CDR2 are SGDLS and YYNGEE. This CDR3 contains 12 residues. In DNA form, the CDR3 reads TGTGCCAGCAGCGCCGCGGAAGAGACCCAGTACTTC. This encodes CASSAAEETQYF.

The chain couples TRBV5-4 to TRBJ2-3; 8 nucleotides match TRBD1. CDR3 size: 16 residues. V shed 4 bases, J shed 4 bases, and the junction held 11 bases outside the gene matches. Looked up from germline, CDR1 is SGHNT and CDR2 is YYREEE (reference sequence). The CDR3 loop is CASSVDRGGLADTQYF. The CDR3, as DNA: TGTGCCAGCAGCGTTGACAGGGGAGGCTTGGCAGATACGCAGTATTTT.

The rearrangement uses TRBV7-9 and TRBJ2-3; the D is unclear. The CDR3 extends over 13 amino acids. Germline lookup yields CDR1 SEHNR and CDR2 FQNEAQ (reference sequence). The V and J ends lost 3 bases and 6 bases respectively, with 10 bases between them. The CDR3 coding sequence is TGTGCCAGCAGCTTTCAGCTGTCCGATACGCAGTATTTT. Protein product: CASSFQLSDTQYF.

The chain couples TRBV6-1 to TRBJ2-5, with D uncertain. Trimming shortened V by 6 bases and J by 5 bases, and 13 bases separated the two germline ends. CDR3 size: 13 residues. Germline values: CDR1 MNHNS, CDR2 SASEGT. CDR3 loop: CASSGPAGETQYF. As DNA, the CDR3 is TGTGCCAGCAGCGGACCCGCAGGCGAGACCCAGTACTTC.

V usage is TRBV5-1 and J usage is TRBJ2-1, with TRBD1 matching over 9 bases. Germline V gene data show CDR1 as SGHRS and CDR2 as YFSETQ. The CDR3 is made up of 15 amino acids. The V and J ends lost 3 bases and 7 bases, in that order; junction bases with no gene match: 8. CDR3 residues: CASSSGWGQGNEQFF. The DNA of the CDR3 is TGCGCCAGCAGCTCTGGATGGGGACAGGGTAATGAGCAGTTCTTC.